These 6 T cell receptor beta chains came from one sample sequenced in a study of CD8 T cells in ankylosing spondylitis. One entry per CDR3 protein results from TCRdb running MiXCR on the 5' RACE reads. The data show 200,000 to 250,000 distinct CDR3 sequences, 10% to 13% seen once. Material: blood, either unsorted or a sorted T cell fraction (not recorded which). The receptor set was obtained from a male donor with ankylosing spondylitis or in good health (not recorded which).

The V gene is TRBV19, the J gene TRBJ1-5; the D is unclear. Trimming cost V 4 bases and J 7 bases, with 8 bases left between them. The CDR3 totals 12 residues. CDR1 and CDR2 from the germline V gene are LNHDA and SQIVND (reference sequence). Here the CDR3 reads CASSTDWQPQHF. CDR3 DNA: TGTGCCAGTAGTACAGACTGGCAGCCCCAGCATTTT.

This clonotype showed up many times. This chain links TRBV7-9 with TRBJ1-1; D is ambiguous. CDR1 and CDR2 from the germline V gene are SEHNR and FQNEAQ (reference sequence). This CDR3 is 12 amino acids long. Deletions cut 5 bases from V and 10 bases from J, with 14 bases between. Here the CDR3 DNA reads TGTGCCAGCAGCGTCGAGTTTTGGGGAGCTTTCTTT. This codes for CASSVEFWGAFF.

The rearrangement links TRBV20-1 to TRBJ2-1; 7 nucleotides align to TRBD2. V shed 0 bases and J 6 bases; nucleotides not matched to a gene: 8. Germline CDR1 is DFQATT and CDR2 is SNEGSKA (reference sequence). CDR3 length: 15 amino acids. CDR3 nucleotide sequence: TGCAGTGCTAGAGATCCCCGGGGAGGGCCCAATGAGCAGTTCTTC. It is translated as CSARDPRGGPNEQFF.

With regard to this clonotype: A much larger clone lies a single base off, so this may be a read error. V and J are TRBV7-9 and TRBJ2-3, with D perhaps matching TRBD1 (5 bases). The DNA end is a closer match to TRBJ1-5, so the J assignment may be wrong. Germline values: CDR1 SEHNR, CDR2 FQNEAQ (reference sequence). The CDR3 extends over 14 amino acids. This chain's CDR3 is CASSPGGRGDTQHF. The CDR3 DNA is TGTGCCAGCAGCCCCGGCGGGAGGGGAGATACGCAGCATTTT.

This clonotype turned up a few times. V is TRBV7-3 and J is TRBJ1-6, with D perhaps TRBD1 (5 bases). CDR3 size: 16 residues. The V gene's germline CDR1 is SGHTA and CDR2 FQGTGA. Trimming took 5 bases from V and 0 from J, leaving 11 bases between them. The CDR3 protein is CASSASGSSYNSPLHF. The CDR3 DNA follows: TGTGCCAGCAGCGCATCAGGGAGCTCCTATAATTCACCCCTCCACTTT.

This clonotype was recorded at least ten times. The chain couples TRBV7-2 to TRBJ1-6, with a weak D call TRBD1 (5 bases). In germline, CDR1 is SGHTA, CDR2 FQGNSA. Trimming removed 5 bases from V and 7 bases from J, with 9 bases in between. The CDR3 loop spans 13 amino acids. CDR3 coding DNA: TGTGCCAGCAGCCCCCGGGACAATTCACCCCTCCACTTT. Amino acids: CASSPRDNSPLHF. Full variable domain (rest looked up from reference TRBV7-2 and TRBJ1-6): GAGVSQSPSNKVTEKGKDVELRCDPISGHTALYWYRQSLGQGLEFLIYFQGNSAPDKSGLPSDRFSAERTGGSVSTLTIQRTQQEDSAVYLCASSPRDNSPLHFGNGTRLTVT.